This TCR beta chain comes out of a study of cytomegalovirus exposure and HLA in healthy donors. Notes on the study in general: Some V segments, including TRBV6-2 and TRBV6-3, were excluded as indistinguishable. The only immune exposure information that was available was CMV serostatus. The study flagged fewer than 200 TCR beta chains as cytomegalovirus-associated.

About this clone: The antigen is undetermined.

The CDR3 is made up of 14 amino acids. The trim removed 6 bases at V and 5 bases at J, leaving 9 bases unmatched. Germline CDR1 reads SQVTM; CDR2 reads ANQGSEA. Healthy people donating bone marrow made up the donors. PCR was performed using 60 Vbeta and 13 Jbeta primers. Libraries were prepared by immunoSEQ multiplex PCR; TCRdb keeps only in-frame clonotypes and omits some of them. The sample holds about 98,000 clones, around 72% seen once. Material: PBMCs. This TCR was sampled from a male donor in good health and CMV-seronegative. The chain is built from TRBV29-1 and TRBJ2-2; the match to TRBD1 covers 7 bases. CDR3 DNA sequence: TGCAGCGTCCCCGGACAGGCGGAAACCGGGGAGCTGTTTTTT. Its translation: CSVPGQAETGELFF.